These T cell receptor beta chains were read from a single sample in a study of cytomegalovirus exposure and HLA in healthy donors. The data were produced by immunoSEQ multiplex PCR, yet TCRdb's version contains in-frame clones alone and is incomplete. The repertoire holds over 150,000 clones, with approximately 72% as singletons. The material sequenced was PBMCs. These receptors all stem from a man aged 18 to 35 in good health and CMV-seronegative. The CDR3 runs from the conserved cysteine through the conserved F or W. Not all rows give a size; the values are once, few, many and, for expanded clones, a class.

CASSSRLAGALWEQYF TRBV9 few 16
CASSSKSGKAYEQYF TRBV13 - 15
CASSHRSGGTYEQYF TRBV4-3 - 15
CASSDSLIAGKNEQFF TRBV6-4 - 16
CASSLKPRTGSNEKLFF TRBV18 few 17
CASSLGGSTYNEQFF TRBV13 - 15
CSSSLKAERANEQFF TRBV7-9 - 15
CASSPESPYEQYF TRBV7-9 once 13
CASSDHSGLETQYF TRBV28 - 14
CASRYTEFYGYTF TRBV19 - 13
CASSPRLAGASTDTQYF TRBV9 - 17
CASSVRPGELFF TRBV9 - 12
CASSESLAGEAQYF TRBV25-1 - 14
CSKGQAYEQYF TRBV20-1 - 11
CASSPGTDNEKLFF TRBV7-9 - 14
CASSLSGQGPQHF TRBV7-8 few 13
CASSWGLARYTDTQYF TRBV5-6 - 16
CASSVAGGDSYEQYF TRBV9 - 15
CASSLERQGVWYTEAFF TRBV5-4 - 17
CASSIPGHETQYF TRBV19 few 13
CASSKGGEGSNTEAFF TRBV21-1 - 16
CSSSTGTVYGYTF TRBV7-9 once 13
CASSQESYSEQYF TRBV4-3 few 13
CASSPAGSGSGETQYF TRBV9 - 16
CASRTGNLNEQFF TRBV6-5 - 13
CASSLGASANGYTF TRBV28 - 14
CASSFQGRLPVTDTQYF TRBV5-6 - 17
CASSPGQTISYEQYF TRBV9 - 15
CASSDSTGGADTQYF TRBV6-4 - 15